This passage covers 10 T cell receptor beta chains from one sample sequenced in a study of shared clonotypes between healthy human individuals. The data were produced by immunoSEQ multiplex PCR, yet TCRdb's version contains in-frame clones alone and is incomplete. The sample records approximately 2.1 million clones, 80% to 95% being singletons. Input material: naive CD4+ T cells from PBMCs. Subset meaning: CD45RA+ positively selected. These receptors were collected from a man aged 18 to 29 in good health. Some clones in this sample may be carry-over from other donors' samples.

CDR3 loop: CASSLGRGASSGNTIYF. DNA of the CDR3: TGTGCCAGCAGCTTAGGGCGTGGGGCCTCGTCTGGAAACACCATATATTTT. The genes are TRBV11-2 and TRBJ1-3; D perhaps matches TRBD1 (5 bases). Deletions cut 1 base from V and 1 base from J, with 14 bases between. Germline V gene lookup returns CDR1 SGHAT and CDR2 FQNNGV. The CDR3 has 17 amino acids.

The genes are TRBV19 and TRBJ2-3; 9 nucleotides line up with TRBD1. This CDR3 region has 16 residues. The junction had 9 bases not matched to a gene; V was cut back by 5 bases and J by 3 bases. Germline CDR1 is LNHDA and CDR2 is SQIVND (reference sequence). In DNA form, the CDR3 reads TGTGCCAGTAGTTCCCCGCGGGACAGGGTAACAGATACGCAGTATTTT. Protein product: CASSSPRDRVTDTQYF.

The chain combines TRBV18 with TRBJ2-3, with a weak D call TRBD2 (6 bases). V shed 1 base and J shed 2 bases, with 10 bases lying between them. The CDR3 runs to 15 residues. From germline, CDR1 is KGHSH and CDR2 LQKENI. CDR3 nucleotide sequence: TGTGCCAGCTCACCACGGGGAGGAGCCACAGATACGCAGTATTTT. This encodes CASSPRGGATDTQYF.

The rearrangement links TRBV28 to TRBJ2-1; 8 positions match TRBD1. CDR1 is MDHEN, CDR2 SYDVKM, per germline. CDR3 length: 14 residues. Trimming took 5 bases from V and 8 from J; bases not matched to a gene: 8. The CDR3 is CASSLRQGMYEQFF. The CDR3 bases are TGTGCCAGCAGTCTAAGACAGGGGATGTATGAGCAGTTCTTC.

The CDR3 DNA follows: TGTGCCAGCAGCTTGGGTGGCAGGGATCAGCCCCAGCATTTT. Translation gives CASSLGGRDQPQHF. The chain employs TRBV5-6 and TRBJ1-5; a weak D match, TRBD1 (5 bases). Germline lookup yields CDR1 SGHDT and CDR2 YYEEEE. The CDR3 runs 14 residues. The germline V and J ends were trimmed by 0 bases and 5 bases, with 9 bases remaining between them.

CDR3 sequence reads: CASSPTSIHEQFF. The DNA for the CDR3 is TGCGCCAGCAGTCCTACTAGTATCCATGAGCAGTTCTTC. The rearrangement uses TRBV5-1 and TRBJ2-1, with D possibly being TRBD2 (5 bases). Looked up from germline, CDR1 is SGHRS and CDR2 is YFSETQ. CDR3 length: 13 residues. Trimming pared 5 bases from V and 8 bases from J, leaving 14 bases between.

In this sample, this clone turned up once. The CDR3 nucleotides read TGCAGCGTTGACTCGGGGGGTATAGGGGAGACCCAGTACTTC. Its protein is CSVDSGGIGETQYF. The V and J genes are TRBV29-1 and TRBJ2-5; 7 nucleotides line up with TRBD2. V shed 3 bases, J shed 5 bases, and the junction held 9 bases outside the gene matches. CDR1 is SQVTM and CDR2 is ANQGSEA in the germline V gene. This CDR3 is 14 amino acids long.

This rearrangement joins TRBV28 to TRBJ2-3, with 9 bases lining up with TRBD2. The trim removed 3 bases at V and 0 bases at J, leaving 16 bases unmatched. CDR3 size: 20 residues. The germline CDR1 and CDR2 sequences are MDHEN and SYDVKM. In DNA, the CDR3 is TGTGCCAGCAGTTTTTTTTTCGCAGAGACTAGCGGAACTAGCACAGATACGCAGTATTTT. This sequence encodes CASSFFFAETSGTSTDTQYF.

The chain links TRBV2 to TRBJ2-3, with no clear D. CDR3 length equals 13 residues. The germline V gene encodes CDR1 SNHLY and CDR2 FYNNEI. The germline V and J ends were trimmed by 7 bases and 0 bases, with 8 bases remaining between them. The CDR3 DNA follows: TGTGCCAGCACCCTGCGTAGCACAGATACGCAGTATTTT. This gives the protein CASTLRSTDTQYF.

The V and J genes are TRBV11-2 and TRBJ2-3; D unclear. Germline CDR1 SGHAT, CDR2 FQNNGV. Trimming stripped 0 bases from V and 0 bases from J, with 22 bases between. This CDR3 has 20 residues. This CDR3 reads CASSLESVAAVFFSTDTQYF. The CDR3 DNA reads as TGTGCCAGCAGCTTAGAAAGTGTAGCTGCGGTTTTCTTCAGCACAGATACGCAGTATTTT.